These 12 T cell receptor beta chains came from one sample sequenced in a study of high-grade serous ovarian cancer treatment subgroups. Method: immunoSEQ multiplex PCR; TCRdb's copy keeps in-frame clones and lacks some. The data show about 33,000 clones, 75% to 85% seen once. The tumor samples were collected prior to definitive surgery or chemotherapy. Sequenced material: tumor tissue. The receptor set was obtained from a human donor with high-grade serous ovarian cancer.

The rearrangement links TRBV7-7 to TRBJ2-1; 8 nucleotides agree with TRBD2. CDR3 length equals 14 residues. V was clipped by 3 bases and J by 6 bases; unmatched bases: 4. Germline loops: CDR1 SSHAT, CDR2 FNYEAQ (reference sequence). The CDR3 loop is CASSFGGEANEQFF. Written as DNA, the CDR3 is TGTGCCAGCAGCTTCGGGGGGGAGGCCAATGAGCAGTTCTTC. Using reference TRBV7-7 and TRBJ2-1 for the parts outside the CDR3, the full variable domain is GAGVSQSPRYKVTKRGQDVTLRCDPISSHATLYWYQQALGQGPEFLTYFNYEAQPDKSGLPSDRFSAERPEGSISTLTIQRTEQRDSAMYRCASSFGGEANEQFFGPGTRLTVL.

The chain employs TRBV6-6 and TRBJ1-3; 9 bases agree with TRBD1. Unmatched junction bases numbered 6, after V lost 6 bases and J lost 3 bases. Germline V gene lookup returns CDR1 MNHNY and CDR2 SVGAGI (reference sequence). The CDR3 extends over 15 amino acids. The CDR3 nucleotides read TGTGCCAGCAGGCCCGGGACAGGGTATGGAAACACCATATATTTT. It specifies CASRPGTGYGNTIYF.

The rearrangement links TRBV6-4 to TRBJ2-1; 7 bases are a match to TRBD1. The germline gives CDR1 MRHNA, CDR2 SNTAGT. The CDR3 totals 14 residues. The J segment lost 3 bases and the V segment lost 2 bases, leaving 1 base of the junction unmatched. This CDR3 is CASSDGDSYNEQFF. In nucleotides, the CDR3 is TGTGCCAGCAGTGACGGGGACAGCTACAATGAGCAGTTCTTC.

This clone was seen a few times. The chain links TRBV30 to TRBJ1-3, with D perhaps TRBD1 (5 bases). V was trimmed by 1 base and J by 9 bases, leaving 10 bases between them. Germline assignment: CDR1 GTSNPN and CDR2 SVGIG (reference sequence). This CDR3 is built from 12 residues. CDR3 bases: TGTGCCTGGAGTGGTACAGGCGTCACCATATATTTT. Translating gives CAWSGTGVTIYF.

The V gene is TRBV7-8, the J gene TRBJ2-5; D is tentatively TRBD1 or TRBD2 (6 bases each). CDR1 is SGHVS and CDR2 is FQNEAQ in the germline V gene. This CDR3 spans 15 amino acids. The V end was cut by 3 bases, the J end by 5 bases, with 16 bases between. In nucleotides, the CDR3 is TGTGCCAGCAGCTTCCTAGCGCCCAGGGGCGAGACCCAGTACTTC. It yields the protein CASSFLAPRGETQYF.

This chain joins TRBV9 and TRBJ2-1; the match to TRBD2 covers 7 bases. Germline CDR1 is SGDLS and CDR2 is YYNGEE. The CDR3 runs 14 residues. After removal of 4 bases from V and 8 bases from J, the junction contained 9 bases not matched to a gene. The CDR3 spells CASSRRDYPYEQFF. The CDR3 DNA is TGTGCCAGCAGCCGACGGGACTACCCTTATGAGCAGTTCTTC.

CDR3: CASSPPRWSGRPNEQFF. The CDR3 DNA reads as TGTGCCAGCAGTCCACCCCGTTGGAGCGGGAGGCCGAATGAGCAGTTCTTC. The chain links TRBV27 to TRBJ2-1; 9 bases map to TRBD2. From germline, CDR1 is MNHEY and CDR2 SMNVEV (reference sequence). The V segment lost 5 bases and the J segment 7 bases; nucleotides outside the gene matches: 15. This CDR3 has 17 residues.

In its sample, this clone was seen a few times. The V gene is TRBV10-1, the J gene TRBJ2-1; 7 bases match TRBD1. Germline CDR1 is WNHNN and CDR2 is SYGVQD (reference sequence). The CDR3 consists of 14 residues. J was trimmed by 0 bases and V by 6 bases; bases with no gene match: 2. DNA for the CDR3: TGCGCCAGCAGGGACAGGAGCTCCTACAATGAGCAGTTCTTC. Translated: CASRDRSSYNEQFF.

The rearrangement links TRBV18 to TRBJ1-2; 10 bases align to TRBD1. Germline V gives CDR1 KGHSH, CDR2 LQKENI. V lost 4 bases, J lost 7 bases, and 3 bases stayed unmatched. CDR3 length: 13 residues. As DNA, the CDR3 is TGTGCCAGCTCACGGGACAGGGGAATTGGCTACACCTTC. Translation gives CASSRDRGIGYTF.

This rearrangement joins TRBV12-5 to TRBJ2-3; 12 bases line up with TRBD2. With V trimmed by 3 bases and J by 3 bases, 4 bases remained unmatched. The CDR3 length is 16 residues. CDR1 is LGHNT and CDR2 is FRNRAP in the germline V gene. The DNA of the CDR3 is TGTGCTAGTGGTTTAATGACTAGCGGGAGAACAGATACGCAGTATTTT. This encodes CASGLMTSGRTDTQYF.

The CDR3 here is CAWSREVFTEAFF. The CDR3 DNA is TGTGCCTGGAGCCGCGAAGTATTCACTGAAGCTTTCTTT. The gene calls are TRBV30 and TRBJ1-1, with no clear D. Germline CDR1 GTSNPN, CDR2 SVGIG (reference sequence). The CDR3 runs to 13 residues. Trimming left V 3 bases short and J 4 bases short, with 12 bases between.

This chain links TRBV7-2 with TRBJ1-1; D may be TRBD1 (5 bases). The CDR3 length is 14 residues. CDR1 SGHTA and CDR2 FQGNSA come from the germline V gene. V lost 1 base and J lost 4, with 10 bases in between. DNA for the CDR3: TGTGCCAGCAGCTTAGAACTGGGGACCACTGAAGCTTTCTTT. This gives the protein CASSLELGTTEAFF.